Following are 5 T cell receptor beta chains from one sample sequenced in a study of Graves' ophthalmopathy and Graves' hyperthyroidism. As the template, RNA transcripts were used to amplify TCR beta CDR3 regions. Amplification began with first-round RT-PCR using HTBI primers, then second-round multiplex PCR was performed. Using its own MiXCR run on the multiplex PCR reads, TCRdb lists one record per CDR3 protein. Here the sample spans 400,000 or so distinct CDR3 sequences, approximately 18% being singletons. Sequenced input: peripheral blood. The receptors originated from an adult woman with stable Graves' hyperthyroidism.

This clonotype was counted at least ten times. The genes are TRBV6-2 or TRBV6-3 and TRBJ2-5, with 7 bases matching TRBD2. Germline CDR1 reads MNHEY; CDR2 reads SVGEGT. The junction had 12 bases not matched to a gene; V was cut back by 6 bases and J by 5 bases. The CDR3 length is 15 residues. CDR3 sequence: CASRPTPWGGETQYF. For the CDR3, the DNA is TGTGCCAGCAGACCGACCCCCTGGGGGGGGGAGACCCAGTACTTC.

This clonotype showed up many times. The J gene is TRBJ2-7, the V gene TRBV7-3; 8 bases map to TRBD1. CDR1 is SGHTA, CDR2 FQGTGA, per germline. This CDR3 has 14 residues. J was trimmed by 5 bases and V by 2 bases; bases with no gene match: 5. The CDR3 nucleotides are TGTGCCAGCAGCTTAGGAGGACAGGGCAACGAGCAGTACTTC. Amino acid sequence: CASSLGGQGNEQYF.

This clonotype was observed at least ten times. At one of its ends the junction is not consistent with the germline gene, which may arise from a read error. V gene TRBV7-8 combines with J gene TRBJ2-5; weak D call: TRBD1 (6 bases). Germline values: CDR1 SGHVS, CDR2 FQNEAQ. CDR3 size: 13 residues. The CDR3 DNA reads as TGTGCCAACAGCTTTCAGGGGTGGCAGACCCAGTACTTC. Amino acid sequence: CANSFQGWQTQYF.

This clonotype was observed many times. Sequence at one end of the junction differs from germline and may be a read error. This rearrangement joins TRBV12-3 or TRBV12-4 to TRBJ2-2; 7 positions agree with TRBD1. CDR3 length equals 15 residues. CDR3 coding DNA: TGTACCAGCAGCCCTGAGGGGGCGGTCACCGGGGAGCTGTTTTTT. Protein: CTSSPEGAVTGELFF.

There are a few counts of this clonotype. The chain links TRBV7-9 to TRBJ1-1; 9 bases fit TRBD1. The germline V gene encodes CDR1 SEHNR and CDR2 FQNEAQ (reference sequence). The CDR3 length is 14 residues. The V and J ends lost 4 bases and 5 bases, in that order; junction bases with no gene match: 5. The CDR3 coding sequence is TGTGCCAGCAGCTGGGGACAGGGTAGGACTGAAGCTTTCTTT. It is translated as CASSWGQGRTEAFF.